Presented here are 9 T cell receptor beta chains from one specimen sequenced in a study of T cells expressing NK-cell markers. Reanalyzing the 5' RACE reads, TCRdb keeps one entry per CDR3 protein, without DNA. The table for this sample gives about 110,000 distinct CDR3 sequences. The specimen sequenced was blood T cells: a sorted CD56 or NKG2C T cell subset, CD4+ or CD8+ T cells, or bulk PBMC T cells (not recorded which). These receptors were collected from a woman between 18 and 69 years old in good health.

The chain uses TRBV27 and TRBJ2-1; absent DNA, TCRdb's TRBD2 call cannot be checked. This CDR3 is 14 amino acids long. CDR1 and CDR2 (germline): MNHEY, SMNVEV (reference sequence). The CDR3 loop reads CASSSGLAGSEQFF.

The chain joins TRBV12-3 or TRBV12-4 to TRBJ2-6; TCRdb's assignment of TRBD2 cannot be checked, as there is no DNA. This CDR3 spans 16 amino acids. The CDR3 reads CASILAGASGANVLTF.

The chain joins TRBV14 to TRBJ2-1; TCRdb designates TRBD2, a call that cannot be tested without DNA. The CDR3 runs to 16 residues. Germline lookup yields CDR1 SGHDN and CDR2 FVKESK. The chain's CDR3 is CASSQGLAAVYNEQFF.

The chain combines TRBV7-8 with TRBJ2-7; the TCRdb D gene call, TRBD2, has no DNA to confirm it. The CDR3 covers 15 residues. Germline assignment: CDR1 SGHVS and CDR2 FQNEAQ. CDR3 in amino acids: CASSLVLAEQYEQYF.

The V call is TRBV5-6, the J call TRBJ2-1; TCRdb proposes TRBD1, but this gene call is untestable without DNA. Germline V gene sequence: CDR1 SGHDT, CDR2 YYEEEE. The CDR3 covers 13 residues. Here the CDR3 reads CASSLIPHIGGFF.

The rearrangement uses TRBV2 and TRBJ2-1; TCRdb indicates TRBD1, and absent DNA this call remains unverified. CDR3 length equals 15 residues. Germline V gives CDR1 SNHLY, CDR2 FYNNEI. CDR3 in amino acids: CASRPGQENYNEQFF.

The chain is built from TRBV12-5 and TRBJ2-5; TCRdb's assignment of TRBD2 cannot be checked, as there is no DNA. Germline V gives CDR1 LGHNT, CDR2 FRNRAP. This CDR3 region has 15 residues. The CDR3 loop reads CASGWRLGAERTQYF.

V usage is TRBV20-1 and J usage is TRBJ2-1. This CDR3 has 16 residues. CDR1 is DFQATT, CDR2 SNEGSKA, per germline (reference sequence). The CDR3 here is CSARDLGGSSYNEQFF.

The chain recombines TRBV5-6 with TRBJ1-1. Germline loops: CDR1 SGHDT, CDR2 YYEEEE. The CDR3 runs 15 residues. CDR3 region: CASSLVAGEGPGAFF.